The present T cell receptor beta chain was sequenced within a study of T cells in Graves' hyperthyroidism and ophthalmopathy. Germline assignment: CDR1 DFQATT and CDR2 SNEGSKA (reference sequence). Losses at the gene ends were 8 bases for V and 4 bases for J; bases not matched to a gene: 10. The CDR3 loop spans 13 amino acids. From RNA transcripts, TCR beta CDR3 regions were amplified. HTBI primers drove first-round RT-PCR of the TCR CDR3. TCRdb itself ran the multiplex PCR reads through MiXCR, one entry per CDR3 protein. The sample has some 400,000 distinct CDR3 sequences, 19% seen once; the top ten hold 3% to 4.5%.

The sequencing sample was made of blood. The chain links TRBV20-1 to TRBJ1-1; 7 bases are a match to TRBD1. The receptor was isolated from a woman between 18 and 30 years old with Graves' hyperthyroidism. In DNA, the CDR3 is TGCAGTTCGACAGGGACGGAGGTCACTGAAGCTTTCTTT. This encodes CSSTGTEVTEAFF.